The rows below give T cell receptor beta chains drawn from one sample of a study of cytomegalovirus exposure and HLA in healthy donors. Only in-frame clones appear in the TCRdb table, and some are missing; sequencing was by immunoSEQ multiplex PCR. The table includes approximately 220,000 clones, approximately 82% detected once. The source material was PBMCs. These receptors originate from a man between 18 and 29 years old in good health and CMV-seronegative. CDR3s include the opening cysteine and the closing phenylalanine or tryptophan. A D gene is named only where the DNA matches it firmly. Not every row has a clone size; where given, it reads once, few, many or a size class.

size: -; D: TRBD2; J: TRBJ2-7; V: TRBV7-8; CDR3: CASSWTSGNQYEQYF; DNA: TGTGCCAGCAGCTGGACTAGCGGGAATCAGTACGAGCAGTACTTC
size: once; D: TRBD1; J: TRBJ1-2; V: TRBV29-1; CDR3: CSVEGQGAGYGYTF; DNA: TGCAGCGTTGAAGGACAGGGGGCAGGGTATGGCTACACCTTC
size: -; D: TRBD2; J: TRBJ2-7; V: TRBV4-1; CDR3: CASSQGWASGEQYF; DNA: TGCGCCAGCAGCCAAGGGTGGGCTAGCGGCGAGCAGTACTTC
size: -; D: -; J: TRBJ2-7; V: TRBV28; CDR3: CATAAGGLGEQYF; DNA: TGTGCTACCGCGGCGGGTGGGCTCGGCGAGCAGTACTTC
size: -; D: -; J: TRBJ1-1; V: TRBV27; CDR3: CASSISRGNTEAFF; DNA: TGTGCCAGCAGTATATCCAGGGGGAACACTGAAGCTTTCTTT
size: -; D: TRBD1; J: TRBJ2-7; V: TRBV11-2; CDR3: CASSSGQGTYEQYF; DNA: TGTGCCAGCAGCTCCGGACAGGGAACCTACGAGCAGTACTTC
size: -; D: -; J: TRBJ2-1; V: TRBV7-9; CDR3: CASGPFDEQFF; DNA: TGTGCCAGCGGCCCCTTTGATGAGCAGTTCTTC
size: -; D: TRBD1; J: TRBJ2-7; V: TRBV6-1; CDR3: CASSEGWDRTYEQYF; DNA: TGTGCCAGCAGTGAAGGCTGGGACAGGACCTACGAGCAGTACTTC
size: -; D: TRBD2; J: TRBJ2-7; V: TRBV30; CDR3: CAWRGGYEQYF; DNA: TGTGCCTGGAGGGGGGGGTACGAGCAGTACTTC
size: -; D: TRBD1; J: TRBJ2-7; V: TRBV28; CDR3: CASSFGTAYEQYF; DNA: TGTGCCAGCAGCTTCGGGACAGCCTACGAGCAGTACTTC
size: -; D: -; J: TRBJ1-2; V: TRBV7-8; CDR3: CASSLVAGQFNYGYTF; DNA: TGTGCCAGCAGCTTAGTCGCGGGGCAGTTTAACTATGGCTACACCTTC
size: -; D: TRBD1; J: TRBJ1-1; V: TRBV19; CDR3: CASSEQGADTEAFF; DNA: TGTGCCAGTAGTGAACAGGGGGCTGACACTGAAGCTTTCTTT
size: -; D: -; J: TRBJ1-2; V: TRBV15; CDR3: CATSRDPGLAVGYTF; DNA: TGTGCCACCAGCAGAGACCCCGGACTGGCAGTTGGCTACACCTTC
size: few; D: TRBD2; J: TRBJ2-1; V: TRBV9; CDR3: CASSVATRGTSGSAYNEQFF; DNA: TGTGCCAGCAGCGTGGCCACCAGAGGGACTAGCGGGAGCGCTTACAATGAGCAGTTCTTC
size: -; D: TRBD1; J: TRBJ2-1; V: TRBV7-8; CDR3: CASSFEDRGFDEQFF; DNA: TGTGCCAGCAGCTTTGAGGACAGGGGCTTCGATGAGCAGTTCTTC
size: -; D: TRBD1; J: TRBJ1-4; V: TRBV6-1; CDR3: CASSVRTGRNEKLFF; DNA: TGTGCCAGCAGTGTAAGGACAGGGCGTAATGAAAAACTGTTTTTT
size: -; D: -; J: TRBJ1-2; V: TRBV4-1; CDR3: CASSQAGDRGYTF; DNA: TGCGCCAGCAGCCAAGCCGGGGATCGGGGCTACACCTTC
size: few; D: -; J: TRBJ2-3; V: TRBV9; CDR3: CASSAADTQYF; DNA: TGTGCCAGCAGCGCCGCAGATACGCAGTATTTT
size: few; D: -; J: TRBJ2-3; V: TRBV19; CDR3: CASSPNGNTQYF; DNA: TGTGCCAGTAGTCCTAACGGGAATACGCAGTATTTT
size: -; D: TRBD1; J: TRBJ2-7; V: TRBV15; CDR3: CATSRENWNRGSYEQYF; DNA: TGTGCCACCAGCAGAGAGAATTGGAACAGGGGTAGCTACGAGCAGTACTTC
size: few; D: TRBD1; J: TRBJ2-3; V: TRBV2; CDR3: CASSEVSDRRHTDTQYF; DNA: TGTGCCAGCAGTGAAGTTTCGGACAGGCGGCACACAGATACGCAGTATTTT
size: -; D: -; J: TRBJ2-1; V: TRBV19; CDR3: CASSIRDKSYNEQFF; DNA: TGTGCCAGTAGTATTCGGGACAAATCCTACAATGAGCAGTTCTTC
size: -; D: -; J: TRBJ2-3; V: TRBV5-1; CDR3: CASRIADTQYF; DNA: TGCGCCAGCAGAATCGCAGATACGCAGTATTTT
size: -; D: TRBD2; J: TRBJ2-1; V: TRBV5-6; CDR3: CASSFKAGVQRNEQFF; DNA: TGTGCCAGCAGCTTTAAGGCGGGAGTTCAGAGAAATGAGCAGTTCTTC
size: -; D: TRBD1; J: TRBJ1-5; V: TRBV6-1; CDR3: CASSDGQGYNQLQHF; DNA: TGTGCCAGCAGTGATGGACAGGGCTACAATCAGCTCCAGCATTTT
size: -; D: TRBD2; J: TRBJ2-5; V: TRBV9; CDR3: CASSVGTSGAETQYF; DNA: TGTGCCAGCAGCGTAGGGACTAGCGGGGCGGAGACCCAGTACTTC
size: few; D: -; J: TRBJ2-1; V: TRBV6-4; CDR3: CASSEGAGEGHEQFF; DNA: TGTGCCAGCAGTGAGGGGGCGGGAGAGGGGCATGAGCAGTTCTTC
size: few; D: -; J: TRBJ2-3; V: TRBV11-1; CDR3: CASSFIADTQYF; DNA: TGTGCCAGCAGCTTTATCGCAGATACGCAGTATTTT
size: few; D: -; J: TRBJ2-3; V: TRBV19; CDR3: CASSIVYGSGTDTQYF; DNA: TGTGCCAGTAGTATAGTTTACGGGAGTGGGACAGATACGCAGTATTTT
size: -; D: -; J: TRBJ1-6; V: TRBV30; CDR3: CAWQYNSPLHF; DNA: TGTGCCTGGCAGTATAATTCACCCCTCCACTTT
size: -; D: -; J: TRBJ1-1; V: TRBV5-8; CDR3: CASSLERGTEAFF; DNA: TGTGCCAGCAGCTTGGAAAGGGGAACTGAAGCTTTCTTT
size: once; D: TRBD1; J: TRBJ2-3; V: TRBV7-6; CDR3: CASSPRQGNTDTQYF; DNA: TGTGCCAGCAGCCCACGACAGGGGAACACAGATACGCAGTATTTT